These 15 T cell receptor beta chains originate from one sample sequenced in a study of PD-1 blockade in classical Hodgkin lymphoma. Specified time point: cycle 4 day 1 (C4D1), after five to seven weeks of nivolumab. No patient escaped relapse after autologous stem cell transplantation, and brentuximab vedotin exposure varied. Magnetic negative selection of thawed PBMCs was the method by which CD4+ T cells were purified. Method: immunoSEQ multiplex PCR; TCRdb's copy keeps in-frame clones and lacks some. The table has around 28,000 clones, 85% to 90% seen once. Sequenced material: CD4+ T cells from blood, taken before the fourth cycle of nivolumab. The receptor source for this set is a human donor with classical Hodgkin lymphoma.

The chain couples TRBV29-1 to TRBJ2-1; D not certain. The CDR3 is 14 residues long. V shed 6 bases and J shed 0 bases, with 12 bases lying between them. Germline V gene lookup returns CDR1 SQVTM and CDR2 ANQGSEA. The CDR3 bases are TGCAGCGTAGATAGCAGGAGCTCCTACAATGAGCAGTTCTTC. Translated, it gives CSVDSRSSYNEQFF.

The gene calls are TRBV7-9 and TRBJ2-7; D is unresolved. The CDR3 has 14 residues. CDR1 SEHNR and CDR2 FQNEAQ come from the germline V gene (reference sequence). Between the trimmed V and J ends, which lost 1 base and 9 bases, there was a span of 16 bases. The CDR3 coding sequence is TGTGCCAGCAGCTTAGTGGGCGTGACGGAACGGCAGTACTTC. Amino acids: CASSLVGVTERQYF. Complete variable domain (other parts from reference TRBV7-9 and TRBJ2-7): DTGVSQNPRHKITKRGQNVTFRCDPISEHNRLYWYRQTLGQGPEFLTYFQNEAQLEKSRLLSDRFSAERPKGSFSTLEIQRTEQGDSAMYLCASSLVGVTERQYFGPGTRLTVT.

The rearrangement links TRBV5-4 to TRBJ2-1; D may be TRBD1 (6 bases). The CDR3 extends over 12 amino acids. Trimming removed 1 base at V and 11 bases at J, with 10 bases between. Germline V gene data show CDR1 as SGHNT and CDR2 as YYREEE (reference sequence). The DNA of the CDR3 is TGTGCCAGCAGCTTGAGCTGGGGGCAGCAGTTCTTC. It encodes CASSLSWGQQFF. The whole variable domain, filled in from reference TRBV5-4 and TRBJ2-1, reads ETGVTQSPTHLIKTRGQQVTLRCSSQSGHNTVSWYQQALGQGPQFIFQYYREEENGRGNFPPRFSGLQFPNYSSELNVNALELDDSALYLCASSLSWGQQFFGPGTRLTVL.

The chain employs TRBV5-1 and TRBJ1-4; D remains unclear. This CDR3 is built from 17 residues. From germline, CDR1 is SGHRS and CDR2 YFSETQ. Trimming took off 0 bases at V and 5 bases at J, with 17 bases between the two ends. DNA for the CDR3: TGCGCCAGCAGCTTGGTTTATGGGGAGGGAACAAATGAAAAACTGTTTTTT. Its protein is CASSLVYGEGTNEKLFF.

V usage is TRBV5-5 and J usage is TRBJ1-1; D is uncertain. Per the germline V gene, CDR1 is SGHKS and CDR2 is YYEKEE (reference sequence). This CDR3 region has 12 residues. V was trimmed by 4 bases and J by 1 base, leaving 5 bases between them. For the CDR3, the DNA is TGTGCCAGCAGCCCAGGGAACACTGAAGCTTTCTTT. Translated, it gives CASSPGNTEAFF.

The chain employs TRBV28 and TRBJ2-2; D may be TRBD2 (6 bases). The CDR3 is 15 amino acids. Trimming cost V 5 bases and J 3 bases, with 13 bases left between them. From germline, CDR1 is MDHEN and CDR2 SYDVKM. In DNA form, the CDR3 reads TGTGCCAGCAGTGTCCGGGAGTTTGACACCGGGGAGCTGTTTTTT. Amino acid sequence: CASSVREFDTGELFF. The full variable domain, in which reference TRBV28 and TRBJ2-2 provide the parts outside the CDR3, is DVKVTQSSRYLVKRTGEKVFLECVQDMDHENMFWYRQDPGLGLRLIYFSYDVKMKEKGDIPEGYSVSREKKERFSLILESASTNQTSMYLCASSVREFDTGELFFGEGSRLTVL.

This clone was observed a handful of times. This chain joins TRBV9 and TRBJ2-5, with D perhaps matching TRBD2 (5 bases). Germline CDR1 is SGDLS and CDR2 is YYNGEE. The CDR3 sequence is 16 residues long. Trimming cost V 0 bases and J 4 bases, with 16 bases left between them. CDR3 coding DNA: TGTGCCAGCAGCGTAGGGGCGAGGGTTTCGGGAGAGACCCAGTACTTC. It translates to CASSVGARVSGETQYF.

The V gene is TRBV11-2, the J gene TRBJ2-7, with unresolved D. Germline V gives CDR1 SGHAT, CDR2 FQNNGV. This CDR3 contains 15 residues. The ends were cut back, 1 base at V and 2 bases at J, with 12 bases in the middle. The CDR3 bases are TGTGCCAGCAGCTTAGTTCCAGGACCAACCTACGAGCAGTACTTC. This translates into CASSLVPGPTYEQYF.

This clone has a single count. As DNA, the CDR3 is TGTGCCAGTAGTAGGCGCAGGGATACGCAGTATTTT. This gives the protein CASSRRRDTQYF. The V gene is TRBV19, the J gene TRBJ2-3, with D unresolved. Trimming removed 4 bases from V and 6 bases from J, with 8 bases in between. The germline gives CDR1 LNHDA, CDR2 SQIVND (reference sequence). The CDR3 spans 12 residues.

CDR3 coding DNA: TGTGCCATCAGGAGGAGGGACGGATCGAACACCGGGGAGCTGTTTTTT. Translation: CAIRRRDGSNTGELFF. V is TRBV10-3 and J is TRBJ2-2, with TRBD2 as a possible D gene (6 bases). The CDR3 runs to 16 residues. Trimming left V 6 bases short and J 0 bases short, with 14 bases between. CDR1 and CDR2 (germline): ENHRY, SYGVKD.

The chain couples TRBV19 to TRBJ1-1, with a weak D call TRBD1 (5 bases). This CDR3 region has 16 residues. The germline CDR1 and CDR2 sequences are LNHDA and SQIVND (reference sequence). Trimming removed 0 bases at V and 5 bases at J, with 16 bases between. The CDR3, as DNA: TGTGCCAGTAGTATAGATCAGATGGGGCCGGGAACTGAAGCTTTCTTT. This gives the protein CASSIDQMGPGTEAFF.

The CDR3 nucleotides are TGTGCCAGCAGCTGGCGGGACAGGGGAGAGACCCAGTACTTC. It translates to CASSWRDRGETQYF. The chain combines TRBV9 with TRBJ2-5; 10 bases align to TRBD1. With 4 bases clipped from V and 4 bases from J, the junction kept 4 bases outside the gene matches. The CDR3 consists of 14 residues. Germline assignment: CDR1 SGDLS and CDR2 YYNGEE.

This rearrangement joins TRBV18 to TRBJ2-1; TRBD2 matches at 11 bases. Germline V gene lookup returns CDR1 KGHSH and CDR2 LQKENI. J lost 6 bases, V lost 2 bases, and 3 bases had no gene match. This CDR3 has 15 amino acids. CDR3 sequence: CASSPGLAGLNEQFF. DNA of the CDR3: TGTGCCAGCTCACCAGGACTAGCGGGCCTCAATGAGCAGTTCTTC.

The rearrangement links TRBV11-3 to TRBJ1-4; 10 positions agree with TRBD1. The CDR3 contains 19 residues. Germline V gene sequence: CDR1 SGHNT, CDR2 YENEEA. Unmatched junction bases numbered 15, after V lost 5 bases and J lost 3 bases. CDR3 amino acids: CASSPPPDRGFGANEKLFF. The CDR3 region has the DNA TGTGCCAGCAGCCCACCCCCGGACAGGGGGTTTGGGGCTAATGAAAAACTGTTTTTT.

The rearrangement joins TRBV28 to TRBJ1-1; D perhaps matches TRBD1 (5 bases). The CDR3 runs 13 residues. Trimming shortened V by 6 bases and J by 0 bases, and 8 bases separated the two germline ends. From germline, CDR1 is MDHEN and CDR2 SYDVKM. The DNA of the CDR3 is TGTGCCAGCAGGGGACCCTTGAACACTGAAGCTTTCTTT. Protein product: CASRGPLNTEAFF.